This TCR beta chain was documented in a study of blood T cell repertoires in COVID-19. This table comes from immunoSEQ multiplex PCR, and its TCRdb copy is limited to in-frame clones, with some not included. The table has 400,000 to 550,000 clones, 80% to 90% seen once. The CDR3 loop spans 15 amino acids. The trim removed 4 bases at V and 4 bases at J, leaving 5 bases unmatched. The germline CDR1 and CDR2 sequences are SNHLY and FYNNEI. V and J are TRBV2 and TRBJ2-1; 9 nucleotides agree with TRBD2. Input material: peripheral blood. The clonotype comes from a woman in her 30s with acute or convalescent COVID-19. The CDR3 DNA is TGTGCCAGCAGTGTGTCTAGCGGGATTTACAATGAGCAGTTCTTC. This encodes CASSVSSGIYNEQFF.